There are a few counts of the clone carrying this TCR beta chain. These data are taken from a study of blood T cells in healthy people across ages. PCR was performed a second time for roughly 7 to 12 cycles using a sample-barcoded 5' primer and a J-beta primer mix. TCRdb redid the calling of the 5' RACE reads with MiXCR, one entry per CDR3 protein. The data contain 910,000 or so distinct CDR3 sequences, roughly 50% of them seen just once; the ten biggest clones take up over 20%. CDR1 SGHNT and CDR2 YYREEE come from the germline V gene (reference sequence). The length of the CDR3 is 11 residues. The V and J genes are TRBV5-4 and TRBJ2-3, with unresolved D. This receptor was identified in a woman in her sixties in good health. Sequencing input: blood. The CDR3 spells CVGQNTDTQYF. As DNA, the CDR3 is TGTGTCGGGCAGAACACAGATACGCAGTATTTT.